This T cell receptor beta chain was sequenced in a study of tumor-infiltrating lymphocytes in primary liver carcinoma. About the research overall: Sample counts of productive TCRbeta reads spanned roughly 3.65 to 7.13 million; these counts were similar across tissue types.

General observations from the study: Tumors significantly exceeded blood in top-250-clone fraction (p = 0.039).

Total RNA and DNA came together from approximately 22-30 mg of bulk tissue without cell sorting. Patients underwent surgical resection for primary liver carcinoma. All tumor specimens exceeded 85% viable tumor cells. Production of TCR beta cDNA used around 0.45 ug total RNA together with a constant-region primer. Nested multiplex PCR, run for three rounds with slightly modified ARM-PCR, yielded TCR beta libraries. TCRdb analysed the multiplex PCR reads with MiXCR anew, one entry per CDR3 protein. The table includes about 50,000 distinct CDR3 sequences, approximately 80% detected once. A word on this clonotype: Its antigen remains unidentified.

This sequence originates from a man between 40 and 49 years old with primary liver carcinoma and hepatitis B virus infection. The sample was liver tumor tissue from sampling region 5. Indicated subset: tumor region T5, tumor centre.

The CDR3 region is CASSLALCGNSYNEQFF. For the CDR3, the DNA is TGTGCCAGCAGCTTAGCGCTGTGCGGTAACTCCTACAATGAGCAGTTCTTC. The chain joins TRBV7-2 to TRBJ2-1; D unresolved. CDR3 size: 17 residues. Trimming pared 0 bases from V and 0 bases from J, leaving 12 bases between. Germline-derived CDR1 and CDR2 are SGHTA and FQGNSA. Complete variable domain (other parts from reference TRBV7-2 and TRBJ2-1): GAGVSQSPSNKVTEKGKDVELRCDPISGHTALYWYRQSLGQGLEFLIYFQGNSAPDKSGLPSDRFSAERTGGSVSTLTIQRTQQEDSAVYLCASSLALCGNSYNEQFFGPGTRLTVL.